This is a list of T cell receptor beta chains from one sample in a study of identical twins. TCRdb ran MiXCR on the 5' RACE reads and lists one entry per CDR3 protein. The sample lists approximately 700,000 distinct CDR3 sequences; 15% to 20% were seen once. The same data also went into a second study, on T cells expressing NK-cell markers.

Source material: PBMCs. The origin of the receptors is a woman aged 18-29 years in good health. The CDR3 runs from the conserved cysteine through the conserved F or W. The order of the fields is J gene, V gene, CDR3 protein.

>TRBJ2-5|TRBV7-2
CASSVNRGREETQYF
>TRBJ2-7|TRBV12-3/TRBV12-4
CASRVAGQEYEQYF
>TRBJ2-7|TRBV10-3
CASGSGGPYEQYF
>TRBJ1-6|TRBV7-2
CASSPGTGRYNSPLHF
>TRBJ1-2|TRBV6-1
CASSEDGGLRYGYTF
>TRBJ2-1|TRBV29-1
CSATTSGSLNEQFF
>TRBJ1-2|TRBV20-1
CSAPRVGWDYGYTF
>TRBJ2-2|TRBV5-5
CASSLVVTTGELFF
>TRBJ1-5|TRBV7-2
CASSGRQGGQPQHF
>TRBJ2-3|TRBV12-3/TRBV12-4
CASNRGLSGTDTQYF
>TRBJ1-2|TRBV20-1
CSATLDREWVGGYTF
>TRBJ2-2|TRBV20-1
CSAVGLAGGELFF
>TRBJ1-4|TRBV20-1
CSARVGGESEKLFF
>TRBJ1-2|TRBV29-1
CSASQGEVYGYTF
>TRBJ2-5|TRBV12-3/TRBV12-4
CASSPGLSETQYF
>TRBJ2-7|TRBV5-1
CASSPNPQGSQYEQYF
>TRBJ2-5|TRBV6-5
CASGRAEGTQYF
>TRBJ2-3|TRBV5-1
CASDSGEITDTQYF
>TRBJ1-5|TRBV12-3/TRBV12-4
CASSFGVIGNQPQHF
>TRBJ2-5|TRBV20-1
CSARAWTSGQETQYF
>TRBJ2-7|TRBV3-1
CASSQDHGLYGQYF
>TRBJ1-1|TRBV20-1
CSASSLGTGGLNTEAFF
>TRBJ2-3|TRBV20-1
CSARDYRTSGRTDTQYF
>TRBJ2-7|TRBV3-1
CASSQARYEQYF
>TRBJ2-4|TRBV20-1
CSATPTAQAKNIQYF
>TRBJ2-5|TRBV6-5
CASSSLKGTVRKTQYF
>TRBJ2-1|TRBV6-5
CASSYSGQGAYNEQFF
>TRBJ2-3|TRBV24-1
CATSDPDSRLADTQYF
>TRBJ2-1|TRBV7-2
CASSLVGVLTNEQFF
>TRBJ2-5|TRBV7-2
CASSLNAGKETQYF
>TRBJ2-1|TRBV10-3
CAISDTSRGGNEQFF
>TRBJ1-6|TRBV5-1
CASSLEFPQSPLHF
>TRBJ2-3|TRBV20-1
CSATEPRTSGGTGRDTQYF
>TRBJ1-2|TRBV5-1
CASSLGGQGNYGYTF
>TRBJ1-6|TRBV5-1
CASSLEGQGSLNSPLHF
>TRBJ2-5|TRBV7-8
CASSPAQLARKETQYF
>TRBJ2-1|TRBV5-1
CASAVGHDNEQFF
>TRBJ2-1|TRBV18
CASSSAPSGSREQFF
>TRBJ2-2|TRBV12-3/TRBV12-4
CASSHGRTSTGELFF
>TRBJ2-1|TRBV20-1
CSAREPSRNEQFF
>TRBJ2-1|TRBV20-1
CSASWELGYNEQFF
>TRBJ1-2|TRBV11-2
CASSLDQRSNYGYTF
>TRBJ2-5|TRBV14
CASSQGFAGGEKTQYF
>TRBJ1-6|TRBV7-9
CASRRHDHDSPLHF
>TRBJ1-2|TRBV12-3/TRBV12-4
CASSVQTTEGGYTF